This paragraph reports one TCR beta chain. Original analysis: Nucleated cell number was recorded as an estimate derived from reference gene primer amplification. Here immunoSEQ multiplex PCR was the method, and the copy in TCRdb shows in-frame clones only, minus some. V and J calls and clone size are copied from that table; D and trimming were computed from the DNA. This table has over 200,000 clones, 83% appearing once. Trimming cost V 5 bases and J 4 bases, with 11 bases left between them. The germline V gene has CDR1 SGHVS and CDR2 FQNEAQ. This CDR3 has 13 residues. This specimen belongs to a study of blood T cell repertoires in COVID-19. Study background: Sites in the United States, Italy and Spain provided acute and convalescent COVID-19 samples. Sample material is recorded as cDNA or gDNA derived from T cells, B-cell-depleted T cells, or PBMCs.

This chain uses TRBV7-8 with TRBJ1-2; maybe TRBD1 (6 bases). The sequencing input was peripheral blood. This TCR came from a man of 80 years or more with acute or convalescent COVID-19. In DNA, the CDR3 is TGTGCCAGCAGCACCGGACAGAGCTATGGCTACACCTTC. It is translated as CASSTGQSYGYTF.